These T cell receptor beta chains were read from a single sample in a study of shared clonotypes between healthy human individuals. Sequenced by immunoSEQ multiplex PCR; TCRdb stores in-frame clones only, minus some. Found here are some 2,500,000 clones, 90% to 95% of them singletons; the top ten hold roughly 0.39%. Sample: naive CD4+ T cells from PBMCs. The receptors shown here come from a man aged 18-30 years in good health. Some clones in this sample may be carry-over from other donors' samples. The CDR3 runs from the conserved cysteine through the conserved F or W. Each record gives: J gene, D gene, clone size, V gene, CDR3 DNA, CDR3 protein. A D gene is named only where the DNA matches it firmly. The size of a clone is reported for some rows only, either as once, few or many, or as a class for expanded clones.

>TRBJ1-5|-|-|TRBV28
TGTGCCAGCAGTCGCCCCCTCGGTAGCAATCAGCCCCAGCATTTT
CASSRPLGSNQPQHF
>TRBJ2-2|-|-|TRBV14
TGTGCCAGCAGCCTGGGGGTCACCGGGGAGCTGTTTTTT
CASSLGVTGELFF
>TRBJ1-2|-|-|TRBV2
TGTGCCAGCGTCGCCGGGGCTTCCTATGGCTACACCTTC
CASVAGASYGYTF
>TRBJ2-3|TRBD2|-|TRBV28
TGTGCCAGCAGTCTCCTCGGGGGGGCAGATACGCAGTATTTT
CASSLLGGADTQYF
>TRBJ2-2|TRBD2|-|TRBV11-3
TGTGCCAGCAGCCGTCGGGCGGGAGGGAGCACCGGGGAGCTGTTTTTT
CASSRRAGGSTGELFF
>TRBJ2-3|-|-|TRBV2
TGTGCCAGCAGTGACGGCAGGGGGGATAGGGATACGCAGTATTTT
CASSDGRGDRDTQYF
>TRBJ1-4|TRBD1|-|TRBV18
TGTGCCAGCTCGAGACAGGGGGGATTTGAAAAACTGTTTTTT
CASSRQGGFEKLFF
>TRBJ1-5|TRBD1|-|TRBV7-3
TGTGCCAGCAGCTTAGGAGGACAGGCGCCTGGACCCCAGCATTTT
CASSLGGQAPGPQHF
>TRBJ1-2|-|-|TRBV27
TGTGCCAGCAGTTTTCGCGGTGGCTATGGCTACACCTTC
CASSFRGGYGYTF
>TRBJ2-3|TRBD2|-|TRBV28
TGTGCCAGCAGTTTTATCGGGGGAGGGCCCCCAGATACGCAGTATTTT
CASSFIGGGPPDTQYF
>TRBJ2-3|TRBD2|-|TRBV10-1
TGCGCCAGCAGTGTTGCGGGAGGGCCACAAGATACGCAGTATTTT
CASSVAGGPQDTQYF
>TRBJ2-2|-|-|TRBV5-1
TGCGCCAGCAGCTCGGTACCGAACACCGGGGAGCTGTTTTTT
CASSSVPNTGELFF
>TRBJ2-2|TRBD1|-|TRBV4-1
TGCGCCAGCAGCCAAAGCCGGGACAGACACACCGGGGAGCTGTTTTTT
CASSQSRDRHTGELFF
>TRBJ2-7|-|-|TRBV28
TGTGCCAGCGGAAGCGCGTCCTACGAGCAGTACTTC
CASGSASYEQYF
>TRBJ2-4|-|-|TRBV25-1
TGTGCCAGCAGTGACTTTTTGGGGGCCAAAAACATTCAGTACTTC
CASSDFLGAKNIQYF
>TRBJ1-5|TRBD1|-|TRBV27
TGTGCCAGCAGTTCCAGACAGGGCGGAACTTATAGCAATCAGCCCCAGCATTTT
CASSSRQGGTYSNQPQHF
>TRBJ1-6|TRBD1|-|TRBV2
TGTGCCAGTACAGGACCGGGACAGGGATCTTCACCCCTCCACTTT
CASTGPGQGSSPLHF
>TRBJ2-3|-|once|TRBV25-1
TGTGCCAGCAGTGGAGGGTGGGCCACAGATACGCAGTATTTT
CASSGGWATDTQYF
>TRBJ2-7|-|-|TRBV5-1
TGCGCCACCCGAACAGGGCCCTTAGGGAACTACGAGCAGTACTTC
CATRTGPLGNYEQYF
>TRBJ1-2|TRBD1|-|TRBV29-1
TGCAGCGTTGAAGATCCGGGGACAGCCCTGGTCGGCTACACCTTC
CSVEDPGTALVGYTF
>TRBJ1-6|TRBD1|-|TRBV13
TGTGCCAGCAGCTACCGGGACAGGGGACGCTCACCCCTCCACTTT
CASSYRDRGRSPLHF
>TRBJ1-4|-|-|TRBV5-1
TGCGCCAGCAGTTCGTGGGGAGGTGAAAAACTGTTTTTT
CASSSWGGEKLFF
>TRBJ1-1|TRBD1|-|TRBV5-4
TGTGCCAGCAGCCACCCTAGACAGGGCGGTACTGAAGCTTTCTTT
CASSHPRQGGTEAFF
>TRBJ1-4|-|-|TRBV28
TGTGCCAGCAGTTTAGACACGGACCGTAATGAAAAACTGTTTTTT
CASSLDTDRNEKLFF
>TRBJ2-1|-|-|TRBV11-2
TGTGCCAGCAGCTTAGACAGGGTAGGGGGTTACAATGAGCAGTTCTTC
CASSLDRVGGYNEQFF
>TRBJ2-7|TRBD1|-|TRBV14
TGTGCCAGCAGCCAAGATAATATAGGTGGACAGGGGCGGTACGAGCAGTACTTC
CASSQDNIGGQGRYEQYF
>TRBJ1-1|-|-|TRBV19
TGTGCCAGTACCGACCCGGGCCGAGTCCAGATGAACACTGAAGCTTTCTTT
CASTDPGRVQMNTEAFF
>TRBJ2-2|-|-|TRBV11-3
TGTGCCAGCAGCTTAGATTCGGGCAATTCCGACACCGGGGAGCTGTTTTTT
CASSLDSGNSDTGELFF
>TRBJ1-2|-|-|TRBV28
TGTGCCAGCAGTTTGCGGCAAGGCTACACCTTC
CASSLRQGYTF
>TRBJ2-5|-|-|TRBV19
TGTGCCAGTAGTCCAGAGTACCAAGAGACCCAGTACTTC
CASSPEYQETQYF
>TRBJ2-7|TRBD2|-|TRBV28
TGTGCCAGCAGACCCCGGGACAGGCGACTAGCGGGGGCCTACGAGCAGTACTTC
CASRPRDRRLAGAYEQYF
>TRBJ2-4|-|once|TRBV19
TGTGCCAGTAGTCTCGGACCCCACAAGAACATTCAGTACTTC
CASSLGPHKNIQYF
>TRBJ1-3|-|-|TRBV14
TGTGCCAGCAGCCTCCTCTCGGACGGCTCTGGAAACACCATATATTTT
CASSLLSDGSGNTIYF
>TRBJ1-5|-|-|TRBV27
TGTGCCAGCAGTTTGGTAGGGCTAGGAAGCAATCAGCCCCAGCATTTT
CASSLVGLGSNQPQHF
>TRBJ1-1|-|few|TRBV29-1
TGCAGCGTCCTACAGGGAATCACTGAAGCTTTCTTT
CSVLQGITEAFF
>TRBJ2-1|TRBD2|-|TRBV5-1
TGCGCCAGCAGCTTGGCGTCTAGCGGGAGAAGGTCCTACAATGAGCAGTTCTTC
CASSLASSGRRSYNEQFF
>TRBJ1-1|-|-|TRBV5-5
TGTGCCAGCAGCTTGGTGATGTCTGAAGCTTTCTTT
CASSLVMSEAFF
>TRBJ2-4|-|-|TRBV7-2
TGTGCCAGCAGCTCTAGTGGGGGGGCTGGAAACATTCAGTACTTC
CASSSSGGAGNIQYF
>TRBJ1-4|-|-|TRBV18
TGTGCCAGCTCACCGCCGGGCGGGAACAATGAAAAACTGTTTTTT
CASSPPGGNNEKLFF
>TRBJ1-4|-|-|TRBV5-1
TGCGCCAGCAGAACAGCCTCAACTAATGAAAAACTGTTTTTT
CASRTASTNEKLFF
>TRBJ1-5|-|-|TRBV4-1
TGCGCCAGCAGCCAAGTGGGGGGGGTGACGAATCAGCCCCAGCATTTT
CASSQVGGVTNQPQHF
>TRBJ2-1|-|-|TRBV6-6
TGTGCCAGCACCCTACCCGGGACCTACAATGAGCAGTTCTTC
CASTLPGTYNEQFF
>TRBJ2-6|-|-|TRBV13
TGTGCCAGCAGCGCGCAACAGGGATCCGCCTCTGGGGCCAACGTCCTGACTTTC
CASSAQQGSASGANVLTF